These 31 T cell receptor beta chains originate from one sample sequenced in a study of preoperative IRX-2 immunotherapy in early breast cancer. Treatment meaning: preoperative locoregional IRX-2 cytokine immunotherapy. Generated by immunoSEQ multiplex PCR, the TCRdb table keeps only in-frame clones and is missing some. This table holds approximately 26,000 clones, 78% found once. The sequencing here drew on lymph node tissue, taken before IRX-2 immunotherapy. The receptor set was obtained from a human donor with breast cancer.

The genes are TRBV6-8 and TRBJ2-7, with 7 bases fitting TRBD1. Per the germline V gene, CDR1 is MNHGY and CDR2 is SAAAGT. CDR3 length: 13 residues. The ends lost 10 bases at V and 5 bases at J; junction bases unmatched: 11. In DNA, the CDR3 is TGTGCCATCAGCCTGGGACAGCGCGACGAGCAGTACTTC. Residues: CAISLGQRDEQYF.

This clone was detected a few times. The chain couples TRBV11-3 to TRBJ1-2; 8 bases are a match to TRBD1. The CDR3 contains 15 residues. Looked up from germline, CDR1 is SGHNT and CDR2 is YENEEA. With V trimmed by 5 bases and J by 8 bases, 13 bases remained unmatched. The CDR3 loop is CASSQGGTGRKGYTF. CDR3 nucleotide sequence: TGTGCCAGCAGCCAAGGAGGGACAGGCCGTAAAGGCTACACCTTC.

This sequence joins TRBV5-1 and TRBJ2-5; 10 positions match TRBD2. This CDR3 has 15 amino acids. Losses at the gene ends were 3 bases for V and 1 base for J; bases not matched to a gene: 3. Germline assignment: CDR1 SGHRS and CDR2 YFSETQ. The CDR3 loop reads CASSSLAGSQETQYF. The CDR3 DNA is TGCGCCAGCAGCTCACTAGCGGGGTCCCAAGAGACCCAGTACTTC.

The chain links TRBV12-2 to TRBJ1-3; the table's D gene call, TRBD1, was not cross checked with the DNA. TRBV12-2 is a listed pseudogene. The CDR3 has 14 residues. The CDR3 coding sequence is TGTGCCACCTCAACAGGAAGCTCTGGAAACACCATATATTTT. Its protein is CATSTGSSGNTIYF.

The rearrangement joins TRBV10-2 to TRBJ1-2; D is unresolved. Germline V lookup: CDR1 WSHSY, CDR2 SAAADI. V lost 3 bases, J lost 3 bases, and 11 bases lay in between. CDR3 length: 14 residues. Here the CDR3 reads CASSESRQHYGYTF. For the CDR3, the DNA is TGCGCCAGCAGTGAATCGAGGCAGCACTATGGCTACACCTTC.

This clone was seen more than once but under ten times. In nucleotides, the CDR3 is TGCGCCAGCAGCCAAGCTACAGAGACGCCCCAGCATTTT. This encodes CASSQATETPQHF. The rearrangement joins TRBV1 to TRBJ1-5; the table's D call, TRBD1, has no DNA check behind it. TRBV1 is annotated as a pseudogene. The CDR3 covers 13 residues.

CDR3 sequence reads: CASSTTTGPRGSPLHF. The CDR3 DNA reads TGTGCCAGCAGCACCACTACAGGGCCAAGAGGATCACCCCTCCACTTT. The V and J genes are TRBV6-8 and TRBJ1-6, with a weak D call TRBD1 (6 bases). Trimming removed 6 bases from V and 10 bases from J, with 22 bases in between. The CDR3 is made up of 16 amino acids. CDR1 MNHGY and CDR2 SAAAGT come from the germline V gene.

This chain links TRBV28 with TRBJ1-5; TRBD1 agrees at 7 bases. V shed 6 bases, J shed 2 bases, and the junction held 7 bases outside the gene matches. The CDR3 length is 15 residues. Germline assignment: CDR1 MDHEN and CDR2 SYDVKM. CDR3 sequence reads: CASRYRGGRNQPQHF. DNA of the CDR3: TGTGCCAGCAGATACAGGGGTGGGCGCAATCAGCCCCAGCATTTT.

This clone was counted between two and nine times. The chain couples TRBV11-3 to TRBJ1-2, with unresolved D. This CDR3 spans 14 amino acids. V dropped 2 bases and J dropped 1 base, with 8 bases sitting between them. CDR1 is SGHNT, CDR2 YENEEA, per germline. CDR3 region: CASSLSWDNYGYTF. CDR3 nucleotide sequence: TGTGCCAGCAGCTTATCTTGGGATAACTATGGCTACACCTTC. Based on the CDR3 plus reference TRBV11-3 and TRBJ1-2, the full variable domain is EAGVVQSPRYKIIEKKQPVAFWCNPISGHNTLYWYLQNLGQGPELLIRYENEEAVDDSQLPKDRFSAERLKGVDSTLKIQPAELGDSAVYLCASSLSWDNYGYTFGSGTRLTVV.

This sequence joins TRBV30 and TRBJ2-6, with TRBD1 as a possible D gene (6 bases). The V and J ends lost 1 base and 4 bases respectively, with 11 bases between them. Germline V gene sequence: CDR1 GTSNPN, CDR2 SVGIG (reference sequence). This CDR3 region has 15 residues. This CDR3 is CAWSGGRRGANVLTF. DNA for the CDR3: TGTGCCTGGAGTGGGGGGCGGCGAGGGGCCAACGTCCTGACTTTC.

V and J are TRBV15 and TRBJ1-4; D is possibly TRBD1 (6 bases). V was cut by 0 bases and J by 4 bases, with 9 bases left in between. The CDR3 loop spans 15 amino acids. Looked up from germline, CDR1 is LNHNV and CDR2 is YYDKDF (reference sequence). The DNA for the CDR3 is TGTGCCACCAGCAGAGATGGACAGTTTAATGAAAAACTGTTTTTT. Translating gives CATSRDGQFNEKLFF.

The chain joins TRBV11-3 to TRBJ2-3, with a tentative D call TRBD2 (6 bases). Germline-derived CDR1 and CDR2 are SGHNT and YENEEA. V gave up 0 bases and J gave up 4 bases, with 14 bases separating them. The CDR3 has 16 residues. The chain's CDR3 is CASSLDLGGAPDTQYF. CDR3 DNA: TGTGCCAGCAGCTTAGATCTCGGGGGTGCACCAGATACGCAGTATTTT.

The chain combines TRBV19 with TRBJ2-7; TRBD1 or TRBD2 may be the D gene (5 bases each). The germline V gene has CDR1 LNHDA and CDR2 SQIVND (reference sequence). CDR3 length: 11 amino acids. V lost 5 bases and J 4 bases, leaving 6 bases between the germline ends. CDR3: CASSGGYEQYF. In DNA form, the CDR3 reads TGTGCCAGTAGTGGGGGATACGAGCAGTACTTC. The full variable domain, its missing parts supplied by reference TRBV19 and TRBJ2-7, is DGGITQSPKYLFRKEGQNVTLSCEQNLNHDAMYWYRQDPGQGLRLIYYSQIVNDFQKGDIAEGYSVSREKKESFPLTVTSAQKNPTAFYLCASSGGYEQYFGPGTRLTVT.

This clone was seen more than once but under ten times. This chain uses TRBV11-3 with TRBJ1-6, with 7 bases lining up with TRBD1. The CDR3 is made up of 14 amino acids. Looked up from germline, CDR1 is SGHNT and CDR2 is YENEEA. V was clipped by 3 bases and J by 4 bases; unmatched bases: 0. CDR3 DNA sequence: TGTGCCAGCAGCTTGACAGGGTATAATTCACCCCTCCACTTT. It is translated as CASSLTGYNSPLHF. Filled out from reference TRBV11-3 and TRBJ1-6, the complete variable domain reads EAGVVQSPRYKIIEKKQPVAFWCNPISGHNTLYWYLQNLGQGPELLIRYENEEAVDDSQLPKDRFSAERLKGVDSTLKIQPAELGDSAVYLCASSLTGYNSPLHFGNGTRLTVT.

A few counts support this clone. This chain joins TRBV12-5 and TRBJ1-1; 7 nucleotides align to TRBD1. Germline V gene lookup returns CDR1 LGHNT and CDR2 FRNRAP. The trim removed 6 bases at V and 6 bases at J, leaving 4 bases unmatched. The CDR3 runs to 12 residues. The DNA of the CDR3 is TGTGCTAGTGGCGCAGGGGGTGCTGAAGCTTTCTTT. This encodes CASGAGGAEAFF.

Only a few counts were recorded for this clone. V usage is TRBV6-8 and J usage is TRBJ1-1, with D possibly matching TRBD1 (6 bases). CDR3 length: 14 residues. Trimming left V 6 bases short and J 1 base short, with 12 bases between. The germline V gene encodes CDR1 MNHGY and CDR2 SAAAGT. CDR3 amino acids: CASRRDTGNTEAFF. DNA for the CDR3: TGTGCCAGCAGGAGGGACACTGGGAACACTGAAGCTTTCTTT.

This clone has just one count. The chain recombines TRBV6-8 with TRBJ2-7; no reliable D call. The CDR3 has 15 amino acids. Germline V gene sequence: CDR1 MNHGY, CDR2 SAAAGT. V lost 2 bases, J lost 0 bases, and 11 bases lay in between. CDR3 DNA: TGTGCCAGCAGTTACATGGAGTTGGGCTCCTACGAGCAGTACTTC. Translated, it gives CASSYMELGSYEQYF.

The chain combines TRBV23-1 with TRBJ1-6; D is possibly TRBD1 (5 bases). TRBV23-1 is designated an ORF whose function remains uncertain. V was trimmed by 6 bases and J by 12 bases, leaving 15 bases between them. CDR3 length equals 13 residues. Written as DNA, the CDR3 is TGCGCCAGCAGCTTAACCAGGGTAGGACCCCTCCACTTT. Translation gives CASSLTRVGPLHF.

The sample holds one count of this clone. This sequence joins TRBV18 and TRBJ2-3, with D possibly matching TRBD1 (6 bases). Trimming stripped 4 bases from V and 1 base from J, with 6 bases between. Germline CDR1 reads KGHSH; CDR2 reads LQKENI. The CDR3 has 13 amino acids. The CDR3 coding sequence is TGTGCCAGCTCACGGACAGGCACAGATACGCAGTATTTT. Its protein is CASSRTGTDTQYF.

The J gene is TRBJ1-4, the V gene TRBV6-8; 8 positions match TRBD1. Unmatched junction bases numbered 9, after V lost 5 bases and J lost 1 base. The CDR3 contains 17 residues. Germline CDR1 and CDR2: MNHGY and SAAAGT. In nucleotides, the CDR3 is TGTGCCAGCAGTGATGACAGGGGCCGCGAAACTAATGAAAAACTGTTTTTT. It codes for CASSDDRGRETNEKLFF.

This sequence joins TRBV23-1 and TRBJ2-3; tentatively, D is TRBD1 or TRBD2 (6 bases each). TRBV23-1 is reported as an ORF; its role is uncertain. This CDR3 is built from 16 residues. V was trimmed by 6 bases and J by 1 base, leaving 17 bases between them. The CDR3: CASSQEMRGGTDTQYF. CDR3 DNA sequence: TGCGCCAGCAGCCAAGAAATGAGGGGGGGCACAGATACGCAGTATTTT.

For the CDR3, the DNA is TGTGCCAGCCAACAGGGGCGTTTCGCTGAAGCTTTCTTT. Translating it yields CASQQGRFAEAFF. The rearrangement links TRBV6-8 to TRBJ1-1; 7 bases align to TRBD1. Trimming removed 8 bases from V and 6 bases from J; junction bases left unmatched: 9. The CDR3 has 13 residues. Germline values: CDR1 MNHGY, CDR2 SAAAGT.

The V call is TRBV5-1, the J call TRBJ1-1; TRBD1 might be the D (6 bases). The V end lost 4 bases, the J end lost 0 bases, and 13 bases lay between the germline ends. This CDR3 is built from 15 residues. Germline loops: CDR1 SGHRS, CDR2 YFSETQ. The CDR3 here is CASSQRTALNTEAFF. In nucleotides, the CDR3 is TGCGCCAGCAGCCAACGGACAGCTTTGAACACTGAAGCTTTCTTT.

The gene calls are TRBV11-3 and TRBJ1-2; D may be TRBD1 (5 bases). V was clipped by 5 bases and J by 3 bases, with 16 bases between them. The CDR3 sequence is 15 residues long. CDR1 SGHNT and CDR2 YENEEA come from the germline V gene. The CDR3 loop reads CASSRAGAEDYGYTF. Here the CDR3 DNA reads TGTGCCAGCAGCCGTGCCGGGGCAGAGGACTATGGCTACACCTTC.

As for this clone: Within the sample, other DNA sequences also encode this same CDR3. This rearrangement joins TRBV5-1 to TRBJ1-5, with TRBD1 matching 7 bases. Germline values: CDR1 SGHRS, CDR2 YFSETQ. The CDR3 sequence is 15 residues long. V gave up 0 bases and J gave up 4 bases; unmatched junction bases: 4. The CDR3 protein is CASSLGDRDNQPQHF. The CDR3 region has the DNA TGCGCCAGCAGCTTGGGAGACAGGGATAATCAGCCCCAGCATTTT.

The chain couples TRBV11-3 to TRBJ1-6; D is perhaps TRBD1 (6 bases). The CDR3 totals 16 residues. With 5 bases removed from V and 7 bases from J, the gap between germline ends came to 18 bases. Germline V gene data show CDR1 as SGHNT and CDR2 as YENEEA. The CDR3 region is CASSPWGGAWNSPLHF. The DNA for the CDR3 is TGTGCCAGCAGCCCGTGGGGGGGCGCATGGAATTCACCCCTCCACTTT. Full variable domain (outside the CDR3, taken from reference TRBV11-3 and TRBJ1-6): EAGVVQSPRYKIIEKKQPVAFWCNPISGHNTLYWYLQNLGQGPELLIRYENEEAVDDSQLPKDRFSAERLKGVDSTLKIQPAELGDSAVYLCASSPWGGAWNSPLHFGNGTRLTVT.

There are a few counts of this clone. The V and J genes are TRBV6-8 and TRBJ1-6; D perhaps matches TRBD1 (5 bases). The CDR3 runs 13 residues. The V end lost 6 bases, the J end lost 8 bases, and 11 bases lay between the germline ends. The V gene's germline CDR1 is MNHGY and CDR2 SAAAGT. CDR3 sequence reads: CASRRGRDSPLHF. The CDR3 DNA follows: TGTGCCAGCAGGAGGGGTAGAGATTCACCCCTCCACTTT.

V and J are TRBV5-1 and TRBJ2-2; no clear D gene. Between the trimmed V and J ends, which lost 0 bases and 1 base, there was a span of 7 bases. Germline-derived CDR1 and CDR2 are SGHRS and YFSETQ. The CDR3 has 15 amino acids. CDR3 sequence (DNA): TGCGCCAGCAGCTTGGCCGGTCAGAACACCGGGGAGCTGTTTTTT. Its translation: CASSLAGQNTGELFF.

V usage is TRBV15 and J usage is TRBJ2-2; possible D gene TRBD2, 6 bases. Germline-derived CDR1 and CDR2 are LNHNV and YYDKDF (reference sequence). The CDR3 has 17 residues. Trimming removed 2 bases from V and 7 bases from J, with 20 bases in between. The CDR3 DNA follows: TGTGCCACCAGCAGATACTCCTTGACTAGTTTTGGCGGGGAGCTGTTTTTT. This sequence encodes CATSRYSLTSFGGELFF.

V and J are TRBV6-8 and TRBJ2-5; tentative D call: TRBD1 (6 bases). This CDR3 has 17 residues. V lost 5 bases and J 5 bases, leaving 24 bases between the germline ends. Germline V gives CDR1 MNHGY, CDR2 SAAAGT. The CDR3 sequence is CASSEDPGQSLQETQYF. The CDR3 DNA is TGTGCCAGCAGTGAGGATCCGGGACAATCACTCCAGGAGACCCAGTACTTC.

V gene TRBV6-8 combines with J gene TRBJ2-3; perhaps D is TRBD1 or TRBD2 (5 bases each). Germline CDR1 is MNHGY and CDR2 is SAAAGT. This CDR3 is 16 amino acids long. Trimming removed 6 bases from V and 2 bases from J, with 18 bases in between. The CDR3 reads CASRKMGDGSTDTQYF. In DNA, the CDR3 is TGTGCCAGCAGAAAAATGGGGGACGGCTCCACAGATACGCAGTATTTT.